The source of this T cell receptor beta chain is a study of beta chain features in type 1 diabetes. Across the whole study: Healthy donors resembled patients in age, gender and cell yields.

Turning to this clone: Its target is unknown.

The study's findings and limits: The study found moderately but significantly shorter TCRB CDR3s in all four CD4+ subsets of Type 1 diabetes patients. For type 1 diabetes patients, VDJ junctions showed fewer insertions and more deletions. PCR could preferentially amplify shorter templates, alike in patients and controls.

cDNA synthesis used the whole RNA isolate, giving expressed TCRB sequences. TCRdb keeps only in-frame clones here, not all; method: immunoSEQ multiplex PCR. The data contain under 850,000 clones, around an eighth of them singletons. Germline V lookup: CDR1 MNHNS, CDR2 SASEGT. CDR3 length: 15 residues. V lost 5 bases to trimming and J lost 6 bases, with 17 bases between them. The origin of this receptor is a man younger than 35 with type 1 diabetes. Sequencing was carried out using naive CD4+ T cells from blood. The rearrangement uses TRBV6-1 and TRBJ1-5, with D possibly matching TRBD1 (6 bases). DNA of the CDR3: TGTGCCAGCAGTCCGAAGGGGGTGACGGCTCAGCCCCAGCATTTT. It codes for CASSPKGVTAQPQHF.